Sequencing of this TCR beta chain was carried out in a study of cytomegalovirus exposure and HLA in healthy donors. Study in general: In an early release, HLA-typed donors contributed tens of millions of unique TCR sequences. Study-wide results and limits: Reportedly, cytomegalovirus status was diagnosed with high sensitivity and specificity. Looking again later, the authors saw that most CMV-associated TCR beta chains seemed HLA-restricted.

Remarks on this clone: Its antigen is unidentified.

PCR amplification relied on 60 Vbeta primers (plus 13 Jbeta primers). Assay: immunoSEQ multiplex PCR; the TCRdb copy retains only in-frame clones and omits some. Of approximately 140,000 clones listed, around 74% are singletons. The receptor comes from a man in his forties or fifties in good health and CMV-seropositive. Sequencing input: PBMCs.

CDR3 sequence (DNA): TGTGCCAGCAGTTTTTTTATAGGGACAGGGGATGAAGCTTTCTTT. Amino acids: CASSFFIGTGDEAFF. This chain links TRBV6-1 with TRBJ1-1; 10 positions match TRBD1. V dropped 5 bases and J dropped 7; count of bases not matched to a gene: 10. CDR1 is MNHNS, CDR2 SASEGT, per germline. This CDR3 is built from 15 residues.